This T cell receptor (beta chain) was obtained from a study of blood T cells in healthy people across ages (dated by TCRdb to between 2014 and 2017). Broadly, across the study: In model experiments, roughly one uniquely barcoded TCR beta cDNA molecule per two T cells was captured by template switching. Using deep sequencing normalized with unique cDNA molecular identifiers, the study measured how TCR beta repertoire diversity changes with age. The donors were divided into four age groups: young (average around 17 years), middle-aged (over 35), aged (approximately 62) and long-lived (roughly 86). To avoid experimental bias, donors of different ages were randomly spread across the sequencing lanes. Two additional independent replicas of 1 million unique cDNA reads from the same blood draw were analyzed for two donors (one aged 18 to 29 and one aged 80 or older).

The paper's findings and limits, for the study overall: Because donor CMV infection status was unknown, age-related changes in expanded clonotypes were potentially confounded. Estimates of total diversity based on one million sequenced T cells were considered lower bounds and underestimates. Conclusive comparison of naive and antigen-experienced compartments was prevented by the profiling of bulk unsorted PBMCs. The long-lived group showed more naive CD4+ T cells, fewer expanded clones and increased TCR diversity than the aged group, suggesting age selection. Observed TCR beta diversity correlated strongly with the percentage of naive T cells measured by flow cytometry. Observed TCR beta diversity per million T cells fell roughly linearly with age, and a significant reduction was already apparent by age around 44.

Systemically healthy Caucasian individuals from Russia, around 38 in total and aged about 6 to 100 years, were included as donors. Approximately 9.7 milliliters of peripheral blood were drawn from each donor into EDTA-treated Vacutainer tubes. Ficoll-Paque density-gradient centrifugation was used to isolate PBMCs, with at least 7 million obtained per sample. Total RNA, at least 6 micrograms per sample, was extracted from PBMCs with Trizol reagent. The percentages of naive CD45RAhigh/CD27high T cells were determined by flow cytometry on a PBMC aliquot from every donor. CDR1 and CDR2, looked up from the germline V gene (reference sequence), are MNHNY and SVGAGI. The CDR3 contains 14 residues, cysteine and phenylalanine counted. Only the CDR3 part of the read is kept: 42 bases, read in frame from the first base. Trimming costs V 2 bases and J 5 bases, and their ends lie 12 bases apart. Library generation was performed with 5' RACE. The run used an Illumina HiSeq 2500. The second PCR ran for roughly 7 to 11 cycles and used a J-beta primer mix along with a sample-barcoded 5' primer. A unique molecular identifier was introduced onto each TCR beta cDNA molecule by a template-switch 5' adaptor carrying 12 random nucleotides. Each sample yielded at least 3 million CDR3-containing paired-end reads. First-strand cDNA was synthesized from all RNA with the Mint cDNA synthesis kit, primed by a TRBC-specific oligonucleotide. Following uracil-DNA glycosylase treatment, a first 18-cycle PCR with universal primers M1SS and BC2_uni_R was performed on all cDNA. The authors' pipeline ran thus. For normalization, 1 million high-quality reads were randomly selected from each sample, with every read carrying a distinct molecular identifier. Reads sharing molecular identifiers were discarded rather than binned into consensus sequences. MiTCR, set to a Q25 quality threshold and the strictest error-elimination algorithm, was used for CDR3 identification, clonotype clustering and error correction. A nonparametric unseen species model with Euler transformation was used to estimate a lower bound on total TCR beta diversity. TCRdb reprocessing: public reads trimmed at Q25 with fastp, clones called with MiXCR, in-frame beta chains kept. Under each unique CDR3 protein, matching rows form one entry showing the most common genes and DNA. The V and J calls here are based on TCRdb, not the publication. The sample records over 700,000 distinct CDR3 sequences, approximately 55% of which are singletons. The ten top clones hold about 42% of the sample.

As regards this clonotype: Its antigen specificity is not known. Per-nucleotide qualities are absent, and no much larger clonotype sits a single base away.

Here the chain combines TRBV6-6 and TRBJ1-2; the D gene is unclear. The receptor was isolated from a man of 80 years or more in good health. Input material: blood. This receptor carries the CDR3 CASSYGRPDYGYTF. The DNA sequence follows: TGTGCCAGCAGTTACGGCAGGCCGGATTATGGCTACACCTTC.